This entry lists 28 T cell receptor beta chains sequenced from one sample in a study of human T cells and chemical hapten exposure. Time point defined: pre-sensitization, week 0. Treatment given: therapeutic diphenylcyclopropenone sensitization with weekly scalp DPC. TCRdb re-analysed the RACE reads in MiXCR, keeping a single row per CDR3 protein. The profile shows some 250,000 distinct CDR3 sequences, approximately 8% of them singletons. The sample consisted of whole blood, taken in connection with sensitization to the hapten diphenylcyclopropenone (DPC). These TCRs come from a young man with alopecia areata. Some clones in this sample may be carry-over from other donors' samples.

The CDR3 reads CASSQTQARRNEQYF. CDR3 bases: TGTGCCAGCAGCCAAACCCAGGCCAGGAGGAACGAGCAGTACTTC. The J gene is TRBJ2-7, the V gene TRBV3-1; the D gene is possibly TRBD2 (5 bases). The CDR3 covers 15 residues. CDR1 is LGHDT, CDR2 YNNKEL, per germline (reference sequence). The V and J ends lost 2 bases and 5 bases respectively, with 16 bases between them.

This clonotype turned up a few times. The V and J genes are TRBV29-1 and TRBJ2-2, with a tentative D call TRBD2 (5 bases). The germline V and J ends were trimmed by 3 bases and 7 bases, with 12 bases remaining between them. The CDR3 has 13 residues. CDR1 is SQVTM, CDR2 ANQGSEA, per germline. The CDR3 reads CSVDRNGIGELFF. CDR3 nucleotide sequence: TGCAGCGTTGACAGGAACGGGATCGGGGAGCTGTTTTTT.

This clonotype has only a few counts. The chain has TRBV7-9 and TRBJ2-7; D may be TRBD1 (5 bases). From germline, CDR1 is SEHNR and CDR2 FQNEAQ (reference sequence). CDR3 length: 12 residues. V was cut by 2 bases and J by 5 bases, with 7 bases left in between. The CDR3: CASSLQGHEQYV. The CDR3 DNA sequence: TGTGCCAGCAGCTTACAGGGCCACGAGCAGTACGTC.

This rearrangement joins TRBV6-2 or TRBV6-3 to TRBJ2-7, with D maybe TRBD2 (6 bases). This CDR3 comprises 15 residues. The germline V gene has CDR1 MNHEY and CDR2 SVGEGT. Here the CDR3 DNA reads TGTCCCAGCAGTTACATCGGGACTTACTCCTACGAGCAGTACGTC. Its protein is CPSSYIGTYSYEQYV.

This clonotype was seen only a few times. The chain uses TRBV11-1 and TRBJ1-1; 9 bases map to TRBD1. Looked up from germline, CDR1 is SGHAT and CDR2 is FQDESV (reference sequence). This CDR3 region has 14 residues. V was pared by 3 bases and J by 6 bases, with 5 bases of the junction left unmatched. This CDR3 reads CASSLTGGRAEAFF. The CDR3 DNA follows: TGTGCCAGCAGCTTGACAGGGGGACGAGCTGAAGCTTTCTTT. Together with reference TRBV11-1 and TRBJ1-1, the CDR3 gives the full variable domain: EAEVAQSPRYKITEKSQAVAFWCDPISGHATLYWYRQILGQGPELLVQFQDESVVDDSQLPKDRFSAERLKGVDSTLKIQPAELGDSAMYLCASSLTGGRAEAFFGQGTRLTVV.

There are many counts of this clonotype. Here the CDR3 reads CASSPGLAGTGELFF. CDR3 nucleotides: TGCGCCAGCAGCCCCGGTTTAGCGGGGACCGGGGAGCTGTTTTTT. The rearrangement joins TRBV4-1 to TRBJ2-2; 8 positions agree with TRBD2. Germline CDR1 is MGHRA and CDR2 is YSYEKL. This CDR3 is 15 amino acids long. V shed 4 bases, J shed 5 bases, and the junction held 6 bases outside the gene matches.

The CDR3, as DNA: TGCAGTGCCTCGGACAGCCCTGGGGAGGAGCAGTACTTC. Translating gives CSASDSPGEEQYF. This chain joins TRBV20-1 and TRBJ2-7, with D perhaps matching TRBD1 (6 bases). The CDR3 has 13 amino acids. V was pared by 6 bases and J by 7 bases, with 19 bases between. Per germline, CDR1 DFQATT and CDR2 SNEGSKA (reference sequence).

This clonotype was picked up one time. Without the conserved terminal phenylalanine or tryptophan, this CDR3 likely stems from a read error. DNA of the CDR3: TGTGCCAGCAGCTTACGGCAGGCCACAGATACGCAGTATTAT. It codes for CASSLRQATDTQYY. The rearrangement uses TRBV11-1 and TRBJ2-3; no firm D call. The CDR3 consists of 14 residues. Trimming left V 2 bases short and J 2 bases short, with 8 bases between. The germline gives CDR1 SGHAT, CDR2 FQDESV (reference sequence).

The chain has TRBV7-2 and TRBJ2-2; D possibly corresponds to TRBD2 (6 bases). The CDR3 extends over 16 amino acids. CDR1 is SGHTA, CDR2 FQGNSA, per germline. Trimming pared 7 bases from V and 7 bases from J, leaving 22 bases between. The CDR3 protein is CASTSRGATRFGELFF. In nucleotides, the CDR3 is TGTGCCAGCACCTCCCGGGGAGCGACTAGATTCGGGGAGCTGTTTTTT. Filled out from reference TRBV7-2 and TRBJ2-2, the complete variable domain reads GAGVSQSPSNKVTEKGKDVELRCDPISGHTALYWYRQSLGQGLEFLIYFQGNSAPDKSGLPSDRFSAERTGGSVSTLTIQRTQQEDSAVYLCASTSRGATRFGELFFGEGSRLTVL.

This chain connects TRBV7-2 to TRBJ1-3, with TRBD1 as a possible D gene (6 bases). The germline V and J ends were trimmed by 4 bases and 8 bases, with 12 bases remaining between them. This CDR3 contains 13 residues. The germline gives CDR1 SGHTA, CDR2 FQGNSA. The CDR3 DNA follows: TGTGCCAGCAGCTGGAACAGGGCCGACACCATATATTTT. It specifies CASSWNRADTIYF.

This clonotype was found a few times. The chain combines TRBV6-2 or TRBV6-3 with TRBJ2-1; 8 nucleotides agree with TRBD2. After removal of 7 bases from V and 9 bases from J, the junction contained 14 bases not matched to a gene. This CDR3 region has 15 residues. Germline V gene data show CDR1 as MNHEY and CDR2 as SVGEGT. CDR3 DNA: TGTGCCAGCACCCTAGGAGGGACTAGGTCTGGTGAGCAGTTCTTC. This encodes CASTLGGTRSGEQFF.

A note on this clonotype: Because the CDR3's place on the DNA is in doubt, the DNA is left out and the CDR3 is given as listed by TCRdb. The chain has TRBV29-1 and TRBJ1-4; the table gives TRBD1 as D, unverified against the DNA. The CDR3 has 12 amino acids, counting both end residues. Germline assignment: CDR1 SQVTM and CDR2 ANQGSEA. The CDR3 loop reads CSVAAGSNELVF.

This clonotype has just a few counts. The chain joins TRBV4-1 to TRBJ2-2; 7 nucleotides match TRBD2. The germline V gene has CDR1 MGHRA and CDR2 YSYEKL. The CDR3 loop spans 17 amino acids. Trimming removed 4 bases from V and 5 bases from J; junction bases left unmatched: 13. This CDR3 reads CASSPYPQRGRTGELFF. The CDR3 nucleotides are TGCGCCAGCAGCCCATATCCCCAGCGGGGTAGGACCGGGGAGCTGTTTTTT.

The gene calls are TRBV4-3 and TRBJ2-1; a weak D match, TRBD2 (6 bases). Trimming pared 0 bases from V and 2 bases from J, leaving 11 bases between. The CDR3 contains 16 residues. Germline CDR1 and CDR2: LGHNA and YSLEER. The CDR3 protein is CASSQDWRGPYNEQFF. CDR3 coding DNA: TGCGCCAGCAGCCAAGATTGGAGGGGTCCCTACAATGAGCAGTTCTTC.

The chain uses TRBV7-9 and TRBJ2-3, with TRBD2 matching 8 bases. Germline V gives CDR1 SEHNR, CDR2 FQNEAQ (reference sequence). J lost 3 bases, V lost 2 bases, and 7 bases had no gene match. The CDR3 is 16 residues long. CDR3 coding DNA: TGTGCCAGCAGCTTATTCATTAGCGGGGAAACAGATACGCAGTATTTT. Its translation is CASSLFISGETDTQYF.

This clonotype came up many times. V usage is TRBV4-3 and J usage is TRBJ1-2, with no clear D. The germline gives CDR1 LGHNA, CDR2 YSLEER. The CDR3 contains 17 residues. V dropped 0 bases and J dropped 4 bases, with 18 bases sitting between them. This CDR3 reads CASSQDWAPSRSYGYTF. In DNA form, the CDR3 reads TGCGCCAGCAGCCAAGATTGGGCCCCGTCACGGAGCTATGGCTACACCTTC.

This clonotype was found many times. This rearrangement joins TRBV7-2 to TRBJ1-3, with D maybe TRBD1 (5 bases). The CDR3 covers 13 residues. Germline V gene lookup returns CDR1 SGHTA and CDR2 FQGNSA. V lost 8 bases, J lost 4 bases, and 12 bases lay in between. The CDR3 sequence: CASGRGGGNTIYF. The CDR3 DNA follows: TGTGCCAGCGGACGGGGCGGGGGAAACACCATATATTTT.

The rearrangement joins TRBV11-2 to TRBJ1-6; the D gene is possibly TRBD1 (5 bases). The CDR3 is made up of 15 amino acids. V lost 3 bases and J 7 bases, leaving 13 bases between the germline ends. Germline CDR1 SGHAT, CDR2 FQNNGV. The CDR3 region has the DNA TGTGCCAGCAGCTTGGCCGGGACGATAAATTCACCCCTCCACTTT. It yields the protein CASSLAGTINSPLHF.

The chain combines TRBV20-1 with TRBJ2-7; maybe TRBD1 (5 bases). Germline values: CDR1 DFQATT, CDR2 SNEGSKA (reference sequence). Trimming stripped 1 base from V and 0 bases from J, with 13 bases between. The CDR3 is 15 residues long. DNA of the CDR3: TGCAGTGCTAGAGCCTTGACAGCAATCTCCTACGAGCAGTACTTC. Its translation is CSARALTAISYEQYF.

This clonotype has just a few counts. This rearrangement joins TRBV6-5 to TRBJ1-4, with D maybe TRBD1 (5 bases). This CDR3 contains 13 residues. V was cut by 0 bases and J by 7 bases, with 6 bases left in between. CDR1 and CDR2 (germline): MNHEY, SVGAGI. The CDR3 sequence is CASSYSGTEKLFF. The CDR3 nucleotides are TGTGCCAGCAGTTACTCGGGGACTGAAAAACTGTTTTTT.

Many counts were recorded for this clonotype. CDR3 nucleotides: TGTGCCAGCAGTTACGGCCTTGGTACCTACGAGCAGTACGTC. Encoded protein: CASSYGLGTYEQYV. This chain connects TRBV6-5 to TRBJ2-7; D remains ambiguous. The CDR3 length is 14 residues. Per the germline V gene, CDR1 is MNHEY and CDR2 is SVGAGI. V lost 2 bases to trimming and J lost 2 bases, with 10 bases between them.

This clonotype appeared a few times. Here the CDR3 DNA reads TGTGCCAGCAGCCAAGACCCGGGTAACAATTCACCCCTCCACTTT. Translated: CASSQDPGNNSPLHF. This chain joins TRBV4-2 and TRBJ1-6; D is unresolved. Germline V gives CDR1 LGHNA, CDR2 YNFKEQ. V gave up 0 bases and J gave up 7 bases, with 10 bases separating them. CDR3 length equals 15 residues.

This clonotype was seen many times. CDR3 bases: TGTGCCATCAGTCCTTCCAGGGAGAACACTGAAGCTTTCTTT. Translation gives CAISPSRENTEAFF. The chain joins TRBV10-3 to TRBJ1-1, with D perhaps TRBD1 (5 bases). The germline V gene encodes CDR1 ENHRY and CDR2 SYGVKD. Trimming took 5 bases from V and 1 from J, leaving 11 bases between them. The CDR3 is made up of 14 amino acids.

This clonotype came up many times. The gene calls are TRBV11-1 and TRBJ1-6, with 7 bases lining up with TRBD1. With 3 bases clipped from V and 7 bases from J, the junction kept 15 bases outside the gene matches. Germline CDR1 and CDR2: SGHAT and FQDESV (reference sequence). The CDR3 is 18 amino acids. The CDR3 DNA reads as TGTGCCAGCAGCTTCTACTCGGGGCTGACAGGGAAAAATTCACCCCTCCACTTT. As protein: CASSFYSGLTGKNSPLHF.

The chain carries TRBV20-1 and TRBJ2-2; D gene unclear. The CDR3 totals 13 residues. CDR1 and CDR2 from the germline V gene are DFQATT and SNEGSKA (reference sequence). Trimming pared 5 bases from V and 3 bases from J, leaving 10 bases between. Here the CDR3 DNA reads TGCAGTGCTCAAGGGTCCTACACCGGGGAGCTGTTTTTT. Protein sequence: CSAQGSYTGELFF.

This clonotype was detected only a few times. The chain uses TRBV14 and TRBJ1-2; D may be TRBD1 (5 bases). The CDR3 covers 16 residues. The germline V gene has CDR1 SGHDN and CDR2 FVKESK. Trimming stripped 0 bases from V and 4 bases from J, with 15 bases between. The CDR3 coding sequence is TGTGCCAGCAGCCAAGATGTGGGGCCAGGCAGCTATGGCTACACCTTC. Amino acids: CASSQDVGPGSYGYTF.

There are a few counts of this clonotype. The chain is built from TRBV12-3 or TRBV12-4 and TRBJ2-2; D ambiguous. Trimming cost V 3 bases and J 7 bases, with 15 bases left between them. CDR3 length equals 15 residues. CDR3 DNA: TGTGCCAGCAGTTTTGATCGCAGGATAGGCGGGGAGCTGTTTTTT. Translation: CASSFDRRIGGELFF.

This clonotype has only a few counts. This chain joins TRBV3-1 and TRBJ1-3; no definite D call. The CDR3 has 16 amino acids. V was trimmed by 0 bases and J by 0 bases, leaving 9 bases between them. Germline V gene lookup returns CDR1 LGHDT and CDR2 YNNKEL (reference sequence). The CDR3 sequence: CASSQEVGRSGNTIYF. The CDR3 coding sequence is TGTGCCAGCAGCCAAGAGGTCGGGCGCTCTGGAAACACCATATATTTT. Filled out from reference TRBV3-1 and TRBJ1-3, the complete variable domain reads DTAVSQTPKYLVTQMGNDKSIKCEQNLGHDTMYWYKQDSKKFLKIMFSYNNKELIINETVPNRFSPKSPDKAHLNLHINSLELGDSAVYFCASSQEVGRSGNTIYFGEGSWLTVV.